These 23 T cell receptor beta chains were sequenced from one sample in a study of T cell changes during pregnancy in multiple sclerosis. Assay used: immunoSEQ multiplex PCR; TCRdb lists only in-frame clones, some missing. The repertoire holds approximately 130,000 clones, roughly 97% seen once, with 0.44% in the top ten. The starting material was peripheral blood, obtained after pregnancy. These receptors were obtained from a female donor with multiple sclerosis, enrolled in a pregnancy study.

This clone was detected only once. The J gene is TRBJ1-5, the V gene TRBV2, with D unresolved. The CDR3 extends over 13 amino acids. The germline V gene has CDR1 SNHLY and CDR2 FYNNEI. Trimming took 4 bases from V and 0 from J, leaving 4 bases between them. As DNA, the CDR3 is TGTGCCAGCAGTGGCTATAGCAATCAGCCCCAGCATTTT. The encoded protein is CASSGYSNQPQHF.

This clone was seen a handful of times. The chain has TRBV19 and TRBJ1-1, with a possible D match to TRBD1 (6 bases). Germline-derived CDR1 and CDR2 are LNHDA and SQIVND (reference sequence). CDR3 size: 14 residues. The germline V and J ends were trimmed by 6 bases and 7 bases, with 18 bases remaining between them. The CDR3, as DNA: TGTGCCAGTAGGATGCGAGCGGGGGCGGTTGAAGCTTTCTTT. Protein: CASRMRAGAVEAFF.

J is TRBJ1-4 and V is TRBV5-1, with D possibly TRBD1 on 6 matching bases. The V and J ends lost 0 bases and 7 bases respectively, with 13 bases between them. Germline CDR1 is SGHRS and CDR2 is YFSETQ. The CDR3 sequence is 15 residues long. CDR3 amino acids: CASSLAQGLAEKLFF. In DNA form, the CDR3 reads TGCGCCAGCAGCTTGGCCCAGGGGCTTGCTGAAAAACTGTTTTTT.

CDR3 in amino acids: CASSNSDRDYGYTF. In DNA, the CDR3 is TGTGCCAGCTCCAACTCCGACAGGGACTATGGCTACACCTTC. The chain is built from TRBV28 and TRBJ1-2, with 7 bases matching TRBD1. The CDR3 contains 14 residues. Germline CDR1 reads MDHEN; CDR2 reads SYDVKM. The ends lost 8 bases at V and 3 bases at J; junction bases unmatched: 9.

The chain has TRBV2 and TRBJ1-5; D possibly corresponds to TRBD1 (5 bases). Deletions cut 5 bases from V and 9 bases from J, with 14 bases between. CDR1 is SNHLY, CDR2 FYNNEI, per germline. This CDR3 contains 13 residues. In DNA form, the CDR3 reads TGTGCCAGCAGTATGGCAGGGTTGTGGCCCCAGCATTTT. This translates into CASSMAGLWPQHF.

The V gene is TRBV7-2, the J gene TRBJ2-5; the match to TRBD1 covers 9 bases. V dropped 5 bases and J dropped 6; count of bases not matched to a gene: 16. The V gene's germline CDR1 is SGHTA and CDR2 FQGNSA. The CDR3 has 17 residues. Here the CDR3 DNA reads TGTGCCAGCAGCGCCCGGTCCGGGACAGGGACCCCCCAGACCCAGTACTTC. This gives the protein CASSARSGTGTPQTQYF.

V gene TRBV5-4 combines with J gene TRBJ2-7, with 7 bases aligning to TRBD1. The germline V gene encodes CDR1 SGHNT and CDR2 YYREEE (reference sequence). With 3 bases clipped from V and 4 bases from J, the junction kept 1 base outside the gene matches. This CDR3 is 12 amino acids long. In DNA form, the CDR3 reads TGTGCCAGCAGCTCGGGACAGTACGAGCAGTACTTC. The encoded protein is CASSSGQYEQYF.

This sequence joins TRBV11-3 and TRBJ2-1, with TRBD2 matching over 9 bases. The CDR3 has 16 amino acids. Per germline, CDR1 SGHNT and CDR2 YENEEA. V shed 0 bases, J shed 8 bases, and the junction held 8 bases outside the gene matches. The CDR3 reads CASSLDGIAGDHEQFF. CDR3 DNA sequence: TGTGCCAGCAGCTTAGATGGGATAGCGGGAGACCATGAGCAGTTCTTC.

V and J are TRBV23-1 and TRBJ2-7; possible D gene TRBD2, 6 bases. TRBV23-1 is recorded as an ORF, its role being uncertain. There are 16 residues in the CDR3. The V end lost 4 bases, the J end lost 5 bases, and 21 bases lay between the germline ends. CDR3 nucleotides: TGCGCCAGCAGTCGGCTTGGAGGGAGGCACGGCCACGAGCAGTACTTC. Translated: CASSRLGGRHGHEQYF.

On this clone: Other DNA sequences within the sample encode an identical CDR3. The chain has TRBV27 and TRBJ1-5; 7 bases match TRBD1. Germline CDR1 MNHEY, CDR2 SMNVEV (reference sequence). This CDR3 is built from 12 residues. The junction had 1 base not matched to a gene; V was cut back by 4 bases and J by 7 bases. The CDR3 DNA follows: TGTGCCAGCAGTTCAGGGGGACAGCCCCAGCATTTT. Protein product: CASSSGGQPQHF.

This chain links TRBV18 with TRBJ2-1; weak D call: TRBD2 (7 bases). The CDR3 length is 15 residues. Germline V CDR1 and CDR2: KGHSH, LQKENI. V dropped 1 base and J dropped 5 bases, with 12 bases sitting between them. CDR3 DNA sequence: TGTGCCAGCTCACCACGGGAGGGGGGAAACAATGAGCAGTTCTTC. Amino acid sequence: CASSPREGGNNEQFF.

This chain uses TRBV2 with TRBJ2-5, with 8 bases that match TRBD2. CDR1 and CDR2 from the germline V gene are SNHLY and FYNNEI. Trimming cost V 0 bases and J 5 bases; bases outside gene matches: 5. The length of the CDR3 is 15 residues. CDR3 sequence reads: CASSEAKTSVETQYF. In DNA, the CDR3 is TGTGCCAGCAGTGAAGCTAAGACTAGCGTCGAGACCCAGTACTTC.

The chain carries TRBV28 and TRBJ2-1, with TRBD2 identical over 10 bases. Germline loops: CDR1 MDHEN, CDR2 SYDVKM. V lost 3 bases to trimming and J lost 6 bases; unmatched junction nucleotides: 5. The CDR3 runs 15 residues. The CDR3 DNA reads TGTGCCAGCAGTTTTCTAGCGGGAGATCGCAATGAGCAGTTCTTC. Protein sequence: CASSFLAGDRNEQFF.

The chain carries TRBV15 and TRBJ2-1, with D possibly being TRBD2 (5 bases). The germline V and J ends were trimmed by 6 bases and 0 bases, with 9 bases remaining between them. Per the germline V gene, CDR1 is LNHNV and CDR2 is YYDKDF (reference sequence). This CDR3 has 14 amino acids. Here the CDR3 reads CATSGRGSYNEQFF. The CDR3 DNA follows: TGTGCCACCAGTGGCCGGGGCTCCTACAATGAGCAGTTCTTC.

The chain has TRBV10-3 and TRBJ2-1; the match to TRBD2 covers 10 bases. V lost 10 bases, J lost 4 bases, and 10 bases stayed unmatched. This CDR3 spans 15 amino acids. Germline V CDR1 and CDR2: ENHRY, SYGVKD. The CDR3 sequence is CATSSLAGSYNEQFF. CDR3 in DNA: TGTGCCACCTCTTCACTAGCGGGGTCATACAATGAGCAGTTCTTC.

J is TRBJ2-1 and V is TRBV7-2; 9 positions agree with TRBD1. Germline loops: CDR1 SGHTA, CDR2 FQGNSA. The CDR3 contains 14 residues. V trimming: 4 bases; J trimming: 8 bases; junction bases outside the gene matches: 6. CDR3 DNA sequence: TGTGCCAGCAGCTCGGGACAGGGTCGGGATGAGCAGTTCTTC. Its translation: CASSSGQGRDEQFF.

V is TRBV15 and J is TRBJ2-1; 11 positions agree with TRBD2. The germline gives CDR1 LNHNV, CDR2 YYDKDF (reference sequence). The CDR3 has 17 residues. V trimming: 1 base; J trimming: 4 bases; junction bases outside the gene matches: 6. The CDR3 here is CATSRAGLADPYNEQFF. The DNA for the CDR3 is TGTGCCACCAGCAGAGCGGGACTAGCGGACCCATACAATGAGCAGTTCTTC. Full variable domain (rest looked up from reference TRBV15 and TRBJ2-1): DAMVIQNPRYQVTQFGKPVTLSCSQTLNHNVMYWYQQKSSQAPKLLFHYYDKDFNNEADTPDNFQSRRPNTSFCFLDIRSPGLGDTAMYLCATSRAGLADPYNEQFFGPGTRLTVL.

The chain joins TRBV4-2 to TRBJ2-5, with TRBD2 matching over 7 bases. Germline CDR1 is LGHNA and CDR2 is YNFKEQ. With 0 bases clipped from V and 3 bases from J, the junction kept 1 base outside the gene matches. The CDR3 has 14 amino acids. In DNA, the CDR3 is TGTGCCAGCAGCCAAGATGGGGGGGAAGAGACCCAGTACTTC. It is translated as CASSQDGGEETQYF.

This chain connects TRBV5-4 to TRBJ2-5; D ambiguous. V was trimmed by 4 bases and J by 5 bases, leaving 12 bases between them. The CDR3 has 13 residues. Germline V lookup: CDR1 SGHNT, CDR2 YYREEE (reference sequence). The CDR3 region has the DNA TGTGCCAGCAGCCACCTCTCGAGTGAGACCCAGTACTTC. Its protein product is CASSHLSSETQYF. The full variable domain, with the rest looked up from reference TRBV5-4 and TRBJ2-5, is ETGVTQSPTHLIKTRGQQVTLRCSSQSGHNTVSWYQQALGQGPQFIFQYYREEENGRGNFPPRFSGLQFPNYSSELNVNALELDDSALYLCASSHLSSETQYFGPGTRLLVL.

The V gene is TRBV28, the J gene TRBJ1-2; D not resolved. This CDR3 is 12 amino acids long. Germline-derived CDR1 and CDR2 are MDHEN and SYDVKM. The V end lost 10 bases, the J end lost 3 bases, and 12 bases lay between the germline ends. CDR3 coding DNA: TGTGCCACATCCGCAGGCGACTATGGCTACACCTTC. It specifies CATSAGDYGYTF.

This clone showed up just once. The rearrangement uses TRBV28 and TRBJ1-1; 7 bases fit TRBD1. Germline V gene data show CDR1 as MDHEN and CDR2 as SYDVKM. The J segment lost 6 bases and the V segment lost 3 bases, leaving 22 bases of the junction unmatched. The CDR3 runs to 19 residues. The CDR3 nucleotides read TGTGCCAGCAGTTTTAAGATCGGGTCGGGGGCAGACAGGGTCGCTGAAGCTTTCTTT. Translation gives CASSFKIGSGADRVAEAFF.

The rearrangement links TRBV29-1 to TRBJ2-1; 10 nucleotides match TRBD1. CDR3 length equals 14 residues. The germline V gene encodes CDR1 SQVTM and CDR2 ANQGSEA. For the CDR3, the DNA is TGCTCCTTGGGGGGGACAGGGGATTCGGATGAGCAGTTCTTC. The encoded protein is CSLGGTGDSDEQFF.

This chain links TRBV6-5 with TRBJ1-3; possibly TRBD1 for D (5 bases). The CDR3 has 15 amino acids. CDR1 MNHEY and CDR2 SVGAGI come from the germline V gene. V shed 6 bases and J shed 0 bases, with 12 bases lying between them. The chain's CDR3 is CASSRDLFSGNTIYF. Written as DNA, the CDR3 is TGTGCCAGCAGCCGGGACTTATTCTCTGGAAACACCATATATTTT.